The 10 T cell receptor beta chains below all came from one sample that was sequenced in a study of cytomegalovirus exposure and HLA in healthy donors. Researchers ran the PCR with 60 Vbeta and 13 Jbeta primers. Here immunoSEQ multiplex PCR was the method, and the copy in TCRdb shows in-frame clones only, minus some. The sample includes some 130,000 clones, 75% to 90% seen only once; the top ten take less than 2%. The sample taken for sequencing was PBMCs. The source of these receptors is a man in his forties in good health and CMV-seronegative.

V and J are TRBV7-6 and TRBJ2-2, with 10 nucleotides matching TRBD1. V gave up 4 bases and J gave up 7 bases; unmatched junction bases: 9. This CDR3 is 16 amino acids long. The germline gives CDR1 SGHVS, CDR2 FNYEAQ. CDR3 nucleotides: TGTGCCAGCAGCTCAACGGGACAGGGGATATTCGGGGAGCTGTTTTTT. Residues: CASSSTGQGIFGELFF.

This chain connects TRBV5-1 to TRBJ2-4; possible D gene TRBD1, 6 bases. Trimming cost V 5 bases and J 1 base, with 10 bases left between them. Germline V gene lookup returns CDR1 SGHRS and CDR2 YFSETQ. The CDR3 sequence is 14 residues long. CDR3 sequence (DNA): TGCGCCAGCAGTGTCGGACAGGCCAAAAACATTCAGTACTTC. Residues: CASSVGQAKNIQYF. Looking up the rest from reference TRBV5-1 and TRBJ2-4 gives the full variable domain: KAGVTQTPRYLIKTRGQQVTLSCSPISGHRSVSWYQQTPGQGLQFLFEYFSETQRNKGNFPGRFSGRQFSNSRSEMNVSTLELGDSALYLCASSVGQAKNIQYFGAGTRLSVL.

This chain links TRBV29-1 with TRBJ2-7, with 12 bases identical to TRBD2. Per germline, CDR1 SQVTM and CDR2 ANQGSEA. CDR3 length: 15 residues. V lost 6 bases, J lost 5 bases, and 11 bases stayed unmatched. The CDR3 sequence: CSVRRLAGGDDEQYF. The CDR3 nucleotides read TGCAGCGTCCGGAGGCTAGCGGGGGGGGACGACGAGCAGTACTTC.

The chain recombines TRBV19 with TRBJ1-5; TRBD1 agrees at 10 bases. The junction had 7 bases not matched to a gene; V was cut back by 4 bases and J by 7 bases. This CDR3 is 15 amino acids long. The germline V gene has CDR1 LNHDA and CDR2 SQIVND (reference sequence). CDR3 protein: CASSTGTGEWQPQHF. As DNA, the CDR3 is TGTGCCAGTAGTACCGGGACAGGGGAATGGCAGCCCCAGCATTTT. The variable domain in full, with the rest retrieved from reference TRBV19 and TRBJ1-5, is DGGITQSPKYLFRKEGQNVTLSCEQNLNHDAMYWYRQDPGQGLRLIYYSQIVNDFQKGDIAEGYSVSREKKESFPLTVTSAQKNPTAFYLCASSTGTGEWQPQHFGDGTRLSIL.

CDR3 protein: CGSKVSIGVPNEQFF. CDR3 coding DNA: TGTGGCAGCAAAGTGTCTATCGGGGTTCCTAATGAGCAGTTCTTC. The chain has TRBV21-1 and TRBJ2-1; the table's TRBD2 call for D was not verified on the DNA. TRBV21-1 is assigned pseudogene status. The CDR3 contains 15 residues.

This chain uses TRBV19 with TRBJ2-4, with D maybe TRBD1 (7 bases). The CDR3 spans 17 residues. Trimming took 9 bases from V and 1 from J, leaving 22 bases between them. Germline CDR1 is LNHDA and CDR2 is SQIVND (reference sequence). CDR3 bases: TGTGCCAGCGCGGGACAGACGATACGAAGCGCCAAAAACATTCAGTACTTC. As protein: CASAGQTIRSAKNIQYF. The full variable domain, its missing parts supplied by reference TRBV19 and TRBJ2-4, is DGGITQSPKYLFRKEGQNVTLSCEQNLNHDAMYWYRQDPGQGLRLIYYSQIVNDFQKGDIAEGYSVSREKKESFPLTVTSAQKNPTAFYLCASAGQTIRSAKNIQYFGAGTRLSVL.

This clone appeared once. The V and J genes are TRBV7-2 and TRBJ1-4; 11 nucleotides match TRBD1. V dropped 5 bases and J dropped 4; count of bases not matched to a gene: 6. There are 16 residues in the CDR3. CDR1 SGHTA and CDR2 FQGNSA come from the germline V gene. The DNA for the CDR3 is TGTGCCAGCAGCCCGGACAGGGGGCGAAATAATGAAAAACTGTTTTTT. Its protein product is CASSPDRGRNNEKLFF.

V is TRBV5-1 and J is TRBJ1-2; 8 positions match TRBD1. The CDR3 sequence is 15 residues long. Trimming took 0 bases from V and 4 from J; bases not matched to a gene: 5. Germline V lookup: CDR1 SGHRS, CDR2 YFSETQ. For the CDR3, the DNA is TGCGCCAGCAGCTTGGGCCTGGACAGGGTCTATGGCTACACCTTC. Encoded protein: CASSLGLDRVYGYTF.

J is TRBJ2-2 and V is TRBV7-2; D is undetermined. The CDR3 is 16 amino acids. The germline V gene encodes CDR1 SGHTA and CDR2 FQGNSA. The V and J ends lost 1 base and 0 bases respectively, with 9 bases between them. CDR3 sequence: CASSLDVVSNTGELFF. The DNA of the CDR3 is TGTGCCAGCAGCTTAGATGTAGTCTCGAACACCGGGGAGCTGTTTTTT.

The chain's CDR3 is CASSLGGGGNYGYTF. CDR3 coding DNA: TGTGCCAGCAGCTTAGGGGGCGGGGGGAACTATGGCTACACCTTC. The chain carries TRBV7-8 and TRBJ1-2; possibly TRBD1 for D (5 bases). The V end lost 1 base, the J end lost 2 bases, and 11 bases lay between the germline ends. The germline gives CDR1 SGHVS, CDR2 FQNEAQ. This CDR3 has 15 residues.